Listed below are T cell receptor beta chains from one sample, sequenced in a study of T-cell memory formation after mild COVID-19. TCRdb used MiXCR to reprocess the 5' RACE reads, holding one entry per CDR3 protein. The sample contains 550,000 to 650,000 distinct CDR3 sequences, roughly 17% of which appear only once. The sample was PBMCs or a T cell subset sorted from them (not recorded which). The receptor set was obtained from an adult woman who had mild COVID-19 (a few samples of this study predate the infection). Cell type and time point are not known. The CDR3 runs from the conserved cysteine through the conserved F or W. The D gene is left open where the match is weak. A row's size may be missing; if present it is once, few, many or a size class.

v_gene	abundance	d_gene	j_gene	len	CDR3aa	CDR3nt
TRBV18	few	TRBD1	TRBJ2-3	15	CASSPPGQGSGTQYF	TGTGCCAGCTCACCACCGGGACAGGGGAGCGGTACGCAGTATTTT
TRBV5-1	.	.	TRBJ2-5	13	CATMEGFGGTQYF	TGCGCCACCATGGAGGGGTTCGGGGGAACCCAGTACTTC
TRBV6-2/TRBV6-3	few	.	TRBJ2-1	16	CASSSRQGLWGNEQFF	TGTGCCAGCAGTTCTCGACAGGGACTCTGGGGAAATGAGCAGTTCTTC
TRBV21-1	few	.	TRBJ2-1	17	CASSKAGAGGSYNEQFF	TGTGCCAGCAGCAAAGCCGGCGCAGGGGGCTCCTACAATGAGCAGTTCTTC
TRBV25-1	few	.	TRBJ1-2	12	CASRGAGYGYTF	TGTGCCAGCAGGGGGGCAGGGTATGGCTACACCTTC
TRBV5-6	.	.	TRBJ1-5	14	CASSLSREWQPQHF	TGTGCCAGCAGCCTTTCCCGGGAATGGCAGCCCCAGCATTTT
TRBV9	.	.	TRBJ2-1	14	CASTYGLTIDEQFF	TGTGCCAGTACCTATGGCCTAACGATCGATGAGCAGTTCTTC
TRBV12-5	.	.	TRBJ2-1	15	CASGPAGAQGNEQFF	TGTGCTAGTGGTCCAGCAGGGGCGCAAGGCAATGAGCAGTTCTTC
TRBV7-9	.	TRBD2	TRBJ2-7	13	CASLASGAGEQYF	TGTGCCAGCCTGGCTAGCGGGGCCGGCGAGCAGTACTTC
TRBV7-8	few	TRBD1	TRBJ2-4	17	CASSLRSWQGARDIQYF	TGTGCCAGCAGCTTAAGGTCGTGGCAGGGGGCGCGAGACATTCAGTACTTC
TRBV7-9	few	TRBD1	TRBJ2-3	18	CASRTGTGGKVWADTQYF	TGTGCCAGCAGGACCGGGACAGGGGGCAAAGTATGGGCAGATACGCAGTATTTT
TRBV20-1	few	.	TRBJ1-1	14	CSALSVGGGTEAFF	TGCAGTGCCCTCAGCGTGGGGGGGGGCACTGAAGCTTTCTTT
TRBV29-1	.	.	TRBJ2-1	16	CSGRDLGSGSYNEQFF	TGCAGCGGCCGGGACCTTGGGAGCGGATCCTACAATGAGCAGTTCTTC
TRBV5-1	.	TRBD2	TRBJ2-5	16	CASSKTSGREKETQYF	TGCGCCAGCAGCAAGACTAGCGGGAGGGAAAAAGAGACCCAGTACTTC
TRBV5-1	few	TRBD2	TRBJ2-7	16	CASSLDTGLAGYEQYF	TGCGCCAGCAGCTTGGATACGGGACTAGCGGGATACGAGCAGTACTTC
TRBV5-1	many	TRBD2	TRBJ2-7	17	CASSLAASGREDYEQYF	TGCGCCAGCAGCTTGGCGGCTAGCGGGAGAGAAGACTACGAGCAGTACTTC
TRBV4-3	.	TRBD1	TRBJ2-6	13	CASSPPRQGDLTF	TGCGCCAGCAGCCCGCCTCGACAGGGGGACCTGACTTTC
TRBV5-1	many	TRBD2	TRBJ2-7	15	CASSPGLAGGYEQYF	TGCGCCAGCAGCCCTGGACTAGCGGGAGGCTACGAGCAGTACTTC
TRBV2	.	.	TRBJ2-1	14	CASLRGLASHEQFF	TGTGCCAGCCTCAGAGGGCTAGCGAGCCATGAGCAGTTCTTC
TRBV7-3	few	TRBD1	TRBJ2-3	15	CASSIITGGTDTQYF	TGTGCCAGCAGCATTATCACAGGGGGCACAGATACGCAGTATTTT
TRBV12-3/TRBV12-4	.	.	TRBJ2-1	13	CASNRGVGTEQFF	TGTGCCAGCAACCGCGGTGTAGGGACTGAGCAGTTCTTC
TRBV9	.	.	TRBJ2-3	13	CASSVQGTDTQYF	TGTGCCAGCAGCGTACAGGGTACAGATACGCAGTATTTT
TRBV7-6	.	TRBD1	TRBJ1-1	16	CASSLGLWQGDTEAFF	TGTGCCAGCAGCTTAGGGTTATGGCAGGGGGACACTGAAGCTTTCTTT
TRBV30	.	TRBD1	TRBJ2-2	16	CAWRRGPGQGTGELFF	TGTGCCTGGAGGAGGGGCCCGGGACAGGGCACCGGGGAGCTGTTTTTT
TRBV18	many	TRBD1	TRBJ2-1	16	CASSPRTGGSYNEQFF	TGTGCCAGCTCACCACGCACAGGGGGCTCCTACAATGAGCAGTTCTTC
TRBV5-1	few	TRBD1	TRBJ1-4	16	CASTRTGNSGGEKLFF	TGCGCCAGCACCAGGACAGGGAATTCAGGGGGTGAAAAACTGTTTTTT
TRBV4-3	.	TRBD2	TRBJ2-2	17	CASRTGLAGGGTGELFF	TGCGCCAGCAGGACGGGACTAGCGGGAGGCGGCACCGGGGAGCTGTTTTTT
TRBV21-1	few	.	TRBJ2-7	13	CASATDGPYEQYF	TGTGCCAGCGCCACGGACGGTCCCTACGAGCAGTACTTC
TRBV4-2	few	.	TRBJ2-3	12	CASSQEGSTQYF	TGTGCCAGCAGCCAAGAGGGCAGTACGCAGTATTTT
TRBV4-2	few	.	TRBJ2-3	13	CASSQGYPDTQYF	TGTGCCAGCAGCCAAGGCTATCCAGATACGCAGTATTTT
TRBV9	.	TRBD2	TRBJ2-1	18	CASSVGGWPGGQGNEQFF	TGTGCCAGCAGCGTAGGTGGTTGGCCGGGGGGGCAGGGGAATGAGCAGTTCTTC
TRBV6-5	.	.	TRBJ1-1	16	CASSYLEGRGGTEAFF	TGTGCCAGCAGTTACCTGGAGGGCAGGGGCGGAACTGAAGCTTTCTTT
TRBV6-5	.	.	TRBJ1-6	15	CASTMGQGDNSPLHF	TGTGCCAGCACCATGGGGCAGGGAGATAATTCACCCCTCCACTTT
TRBV18	many	TRBD2	TRBJ2-2	17	CASSPPASGRNTGELFF	TGTGCCAGCTCACCACCGGCTAGCGGCAGAAACACCGGGGAGCTGTTTTTT
TRBV24-1	.	.	TRBJ1-2	13	CATSEGRGYGYTF	TGTGCCACCAGTGAAGGTAGAGGGTATGGCTACACCTTC
TRBV18	many	.	TRBJ1-2	14	CASSPSGGSYGYTF	TGTGCCAGCTCACCATCCGGGGGAAGCTATGGCTACACCTTC
TRBV7-2	many	.	TRBJ1-1	13	CASSSDGNTEAFF	TGTGCCAGCAGCTCGGACGGGAACACTGAAGCTTTCTTT
TRBV7-9	.	TRBD2	TRBJ2-1	16	CASSRLAGFGNNEQFF	TGTGCCAGCAGCCGACTAGCGGGCTTCGGGAACAATGAGCAGTTCTTC
TRBV7-8	.	TRBD2	TRBJ2-3	16	CASSSRWRGDADTQYF	TGTGCCAGCAGCTCCCGCTGGCGGGGGGACGCAGATACGCAGTATTTT
TRBV5-6	few	.	TRBJ2-1	13	CASSPPLYNEQFF	TGTGCCAGCAGCCCGCCCCTCTACAATGAGCAGTTCTTC
TRBV18	.	TRBD2	TRBJ2-6	15	CASSTGGLGANVLTF	TGTGCCAGCTCGACGGGGGGTCTCGGGGCCAACGTCCTGACTTTC
TRBV25-1	.	TRBD2	TRBJ2-1	14	CASGLAGVSHEQFF	TGTGCCAGCGGACTAGCGGGAGTCTCCCATGAGCAGTTCTTC
TRBV27	.	.	TRBJ2-1	15	CASSFTFLLGDEQFF	TGTGCCAGCAGTTTCACGTTTCTTTTGGGGGATGAGCAGTTCTTC
TRBV9	few	.	TRBJ2-1	16	CASSVAVAGVEDEQFF	TGTGCCAGCAGCGTAGCCGTGGCAGGGGTAGAAGATGAGCAGTTCTTC
TRBV12-3/TRBV12-4	many	.	TRBJ2-7	15	CASSYDRTSTYEQYF	TGTGCCAGCAGTTATGACAGGACCTCAACCTACGAGCAGTACTTC
TRBV18	few	.	TRBJ2-1	13	CASSQAGYNEQFF	TGTGCCAGCTCCCAAGCGGGCTACAATGAGCAGTTCTTC
TRBV7-9	.	TRBD1	TRBJ1-2	15	CASSRDRASNYGYTF	TGTGCCAGCAGCCGAGACAGGGCGTCTAACTATGGCTACACCTTC
TRBV5-1	few	TRBD2	TRBJ2-1	16	CASSRDAGGSYNEQFF	TGCGCCAGCAGCCGGGATGCGGGGGGGAGTTACAATGAGCAGTTCTTC
TRBV12-3/TRBV12-4	few	TRBD1	TRBJ2-3	14	CASNRQGGTDTQYF	TGTGCCAGCAACCGACAGGGCGGCACAGATACGCAGTATTTT
TRBV6-6	few	.	TRBJ2-7	15	CASSYSGVYSYEQYF	TGTGCCAGCAGTTACTCGGGGGTCTACTCCTACGAGCAGTACTTC
TRBV11-2	.	.	TRBJ1-2	13	CASSLDQLGGYTF	TGTGCCAGCAGCTTAGACCAACTGGGAGGCTACACCTTC
TRBV12-3/TRBV12-4	few	TRBD1	TRBJ1-5	17	CASSWLGQGSLDQPQHF	TGTGCCAGCAGTTGGTTGGGACAGGGGAGTTTGGATCAGCCCCAGCATTTT
TRBV24-1	.	.	TRBJ2-3	16	CATSARGGPGTDTQYF	TGTGCCACCAGTGCCCGAGGGGGTCCCGGCACAGATACGCAGTATTTT
TRBV20-1	.	.	TRBJ2-7	13	CSASWPRADEQYF	TGCAGTGCTAGTTGGCCCAGGGCCGACGAGCAGTACTTC
TRBV6-5	few	.	TRBJ2-7	18	CASSPFTTLGFRLYEQYF	TGTGCCAGCAGTCCTTTCACCACGTTAGGCTTCCGGCTCTACGAGCAGTACTTC
TRBV12-3/TRBV12-4	few	TRBD1	TRBJ1-4	16	CASSSSSGTGREKLFF	TGTGCCAGCAGTTCATCATCGGGGACAGGGCGTGAAAAACTGTTTTTT
TRBV12-3/TRBV12-4	many	.	TRBJ2-7	13	CASSVGTPVFMIF	TGTGCCAGCAGCGTCGGGACTCCCGTTTTCATGATCTTC